This TCR beta chain is drawn from a study of blood T cells in healthy people across ages. Study-wide results and limits: Long-lived donors exceeded aged donors in naive CD4+ cells and diversity.

Primers used in a second PCR of about 6 to 11 cycles were a sample-barcoded 5' primer and a J-beta primer mix. Each TCR beta cDNA got a 12-nucleotide random molecular identifier. TCRdb used MiXCR to reprocess the 5' RACE reads, holding one entry per CDR3 protein. The sample gives about 830,000 distinct CDR3 sequences, around 62% of which show up once; 28% is in the top ten. Germline V lookup: CDR1 LGHNA, CDR2 YSLEER. CDR3 length: 18 amino acids. V gave up 4 bases and J gave up 2 bases; unmatched junction bases: 14. With respect to this clonotype: Its target is unknown.

The receptor was derived from a man aged 25 to 45 in good health. Sample: blood. The rearrangement uses TRBV4-3 and TRBJ2-3; 8 nucleotides agree with TRBD2. The CDR3 DNA reads as TGCGCCAGCAGCCCCCTTAATCTAGCGGGCCCTTTCACAGATACGCAGTATTTT. Protein product: CASSPLNLAGPFTDTQYF.